Below are 8 T cell receptor beta chains sequenced from a single sample in a study of a mutant IDH1 vaccine in newly diagnosed glioma. Produced via immunoSEQ multiplex PCR; TCRdb's table is partial and in-frame only. The repertoire holds about 11,000 clones, with about four fifths as singletons. These TCRs are of unknown antigen specificity. Time point: week 47, end of study. Doses comprised 300 ug of mutant IDH1 20-mer peptide each, plus topical imiquimod. Sample: PBMCs, taken from a glioma patient whose treatment included an IDH1 peptide vaccine. The source of these receptors is a man aged 25 to 45 with glioma.

The J gene is TRBJ2-5, the V gene TRBV19, with D tentatively TRBD2 (6 bases). Trimming shortened V by 9 bases and J by 3 bases, and 17 bases separated the two germline ends. There are 14 residues in the CDR3. CDR1 and CDR2 from the germline V gene are LNHDA and SQIVND (reference sequence). The CDR3 loop is CASNFNGGEETQYF. CDR3 coding DNA: TGTGCCAGCAATTTTAATGGCGGGGAAGAGACCCAGTACTTC.

V is TRBV4-1 and J is TRBJ1-1; D might be TRBD1 (5 bases). The CDR3 runs to 17 residues. Germline CDR1 MGHRA, CDR2 YSYEKL. V lost 2 bases and J lost 5, with 21 bases in between. The CDR3 reads CASSQSWGGALETEAFF. The CDR3 DNA follows: TGCGCCAGCAGCCAAAGCTGGGGTGGGGCCTTGGAGACTGAAGCTTTCTTT.

The chain links TRBV6-5 to TRBJ2-7, with TRBD2 as a possible D gene (5 bases). The V end was cut by 0 bases, the J end by 2 bases, with 11 bases between. This CDR3 spans 15 amino acids. Germline V gene sequence: CDR1 MNHEY, CDR2 SVGAGI. CDR3 DNA sequence: TGTGCCAGCAGTTACTCGGAGGCAGAAGCCTACGAGCAGTACTTC. It yields the protein CASSYSEAEAYEQYF.

The V call is TRBV6-6, the J call TRBJ1-3; 8 bases are shared with TRBD1. Germline CDR1 and CDR2: MNHNY and SVGAGI (reference sequence). The J segment lost 3 bases and the V segment lost 5 bases, leaving 6 bases of the junction unmatched. The CDR3 consists of 15 residues. CDR3 sequence reads: CASSTAQGVGNTIYF. CDR3 DNA sequence: TGTGCCAGCAGTACAGCACAGGGGGTTGGAAACACCATATATTTT.

This chain joins TRBV5-1 and TRBJ2-3; perhaps TRBD2 as D (5 bases). Germline loops: CDR1 SGHRS, CDR2 YFSETQ. V lost 2 bases to trimming and J lost 1 base, with 11 bases between them. The CDR3 runs to 15 residues. The CDR3 nucleotides read TGCGCCAGCAGCTTTGGGAGCGTGGGCACAGATACGCAGTATTTT. Translation gives CASSFGSVGTDTQYF. The full variable domain, its missing parts supplied by reference TRBV5-1 and TRBJ2-3, is KAGVTQTPRYLIKTRGQQVTLSCSPISGHRSVSWYQQTPGQGLQFLFEYFSETQRNKGNFPGRFSGRQFSNSRSEMNVSTLELGDSALYLCASSFGSVGTDTQYFGPGTRLTVL.

The V and J genes are TRBV19 and TRBJ1-4, with D perhaps matching TRBD1 (5 bases). Germline V gene sequence: CDR1 LNHDA, CDR2 SQIVND (reference sequence). The CDR3 covers 16 residues. Trimming cost V 7 bases and J 3 bases, with 18 bases left between them. The chain's CDR3 is CASTYERGAANEKLFF. CDR3 nucleotides: TGTGCCAGTACTTATGAAAGAGGGGCGGCTAATGAAAAACTGTTTTTT.

This clone was picked up a small number of times. The gene calls are TRBV6-4 and TRBJ2-3, with a weak D call TRBD1 (5 bases). Germline V gene sequence: CDR1 MRHNA, CDR2 SNTAGT. This CDR3 is built from 15 residues. Trimming shortened V by 3 bases and J by 0 bases, and 10 bases separated the two germline ends. CDR3 nucleotides: TGTGCCAGCAGTGAGGGGCAGAGTAGCACAGATACGCAGTATTTT. Protein sequence: CASSEGQSSTDTQYF.

The V and J genes are TRBV5-1 and TRBJ2-7, with unresolved D. CDR1 and CDR2 (germline): SGHRS, YFSETQ. The germline V and J ends were trimmed by 0 bases and 3 bases, with 13 bases remaining between them. This CDR3 is built from 15 residues. The DNA for the CDR3 is TGCGCCAGCAGCTTGGAATCCCCCAACTACTACGAGCAGTACTTC. Its protein is CASSLESPNYYEQYF.